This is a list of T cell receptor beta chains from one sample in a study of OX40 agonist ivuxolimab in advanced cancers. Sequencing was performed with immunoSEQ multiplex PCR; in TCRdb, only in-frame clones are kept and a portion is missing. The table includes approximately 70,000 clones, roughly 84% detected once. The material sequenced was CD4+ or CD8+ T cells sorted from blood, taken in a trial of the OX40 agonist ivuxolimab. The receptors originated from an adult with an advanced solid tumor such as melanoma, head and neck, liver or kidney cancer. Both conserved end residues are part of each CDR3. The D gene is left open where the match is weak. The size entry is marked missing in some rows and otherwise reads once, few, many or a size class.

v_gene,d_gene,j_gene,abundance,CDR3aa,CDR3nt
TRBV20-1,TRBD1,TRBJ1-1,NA,CSDTPGGQAFF,TGCAGTGATACCCCAGGGGGCCAAGCTTTCTTT
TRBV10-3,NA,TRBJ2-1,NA,CATSGAQYNEQFF,TGTGCCACCTCCGGCGCACAATACAATGAGCAGTTCTTC
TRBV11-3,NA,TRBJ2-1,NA,CASSPGTGNEQFF,TGTGCCAGCAGTCCCGGGACGGGTAATGAGCAGTTCTTC
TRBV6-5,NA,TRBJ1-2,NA,CASSLGGQDGYTF,TGTGCCAGCAGTTTAGGGGGGCAGGATGGCTACACCTTC
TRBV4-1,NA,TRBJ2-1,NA,CASSHPSTVRSYNEQFF,TGCGCCAGCAGCCACCCATCGACAGTGAGGAGCTACAATGAGCAGTTCTTC
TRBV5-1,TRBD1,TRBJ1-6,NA,CASSLGQGGSPLHF,TGCGCCAGCAGCTTGGGACAGGGAGGTTCACCCCTCCACTTT
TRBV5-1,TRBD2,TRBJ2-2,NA,CASSHPSGGNTGELFF,TGCGCCAGCAGCCACCCTAGCGGGGGGAACACCGGGGAGCTGTTTTTT
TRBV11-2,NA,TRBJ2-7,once,CASSLGVRVGEQYF,TGTGCCAGCAGCTTAGGGGTCAGGGTCGGCGAGCAGTACTTC
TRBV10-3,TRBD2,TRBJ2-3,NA,CAIERDRVRGTDTQYF,TGTGCCATCGAGCGGGATCGGGTTCGGGGCACAGATACGCAGTATTTT
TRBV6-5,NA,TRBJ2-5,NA,CASSRQETQYF,TGTGCCAGCAGCCGCCAGGAGACCCAGTACTTC
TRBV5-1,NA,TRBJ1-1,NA,CASSLDQGLIGVF,TGCGCCAGCAGCTTGGACCAGGGCCTCATTGGGGTCTTT
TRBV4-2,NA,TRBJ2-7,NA,CASSLGQGGRYEQYF,TGTGCCAGCAGCTTGGGGCAGGGGGGCAGATACGAGCAGTACTTC
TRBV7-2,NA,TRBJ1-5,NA,CASSFGGSQPQHF,TGTGCCAGCAGCTTCGGGGGATCCCAGCCCCAGCATTTT
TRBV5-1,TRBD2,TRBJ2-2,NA,CASSSTSANTGELFF,TGCGCCAGCAGCTCGACTAGCGCGAACACCGGGGAGCTGTTTTTT
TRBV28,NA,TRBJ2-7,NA,CASSLTGYSAEQYF,TGTGCCAGCAGTTTAACGGGATACTCGGCCGAGCAGTACTTC
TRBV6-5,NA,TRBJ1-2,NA,CASSEIARGYTF,TGTGCCAGCAGTGAGATCGCCAGGGGCTACACCTTC
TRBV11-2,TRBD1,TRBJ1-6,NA,CASSSQGAVNSPLHF,TGTGCCAGCAGCTCCCAGGGGGCGGTAAATTCACCCCTCCACTTT
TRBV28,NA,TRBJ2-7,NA,CASSLVQTYEQYF,TGTGCCAGCAGTTTAGTACAGACCTACGAGCAGTACTTC
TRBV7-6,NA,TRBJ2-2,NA,CASSLNGLNTGELFF,TGTGCCAGCAGCTTAAATGGGTTGAACACCGGGGAGCTGTTTTTT
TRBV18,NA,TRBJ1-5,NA,CASSPNSRGTDQPQHF,TGTGCCAGCTCACCAAACAGCAGAGGCACCGATCAGCCCCAGCATTTT